This entry lists 24 T cell receptor beta chains sequenced from one sample in a study of blood T cell repertoires in COVID-19. Some clones are missing from TCRdb's copy, which holds only in-frame ones; the method was immunoSEQ multiplex PCR. Of 160,000 or so clones in the sample, more than 65% were seen once. Sample: PBMCs or T cells enriched from blood (not recorded which). Receptor source: a woman in her 40s with acute COVID-19.

The chain is built from TRBV19 and TRBJ2-7; 7 bases are a match to TRBD1. Losses at the gene ends were 9 bases for V and 4 bases for J; bases not matched to a gene: 15. The CDR3 loop spans 15 amino acids. Germline CDR1 LNHDA, CDR2 SQIVND (reference sequence). The CDR3 region is CASKREGGAEYEQYF. CDR3 sequence (DNA): TGTGCCAGCAAAAGAGAAGGGGGCGCTGAGTACGAGCAGTACTTC.

The chain joins TRBV19 to TRBJ2-7, with D possibly being TRBD1 (5 bases). The CDR3 is 15 amino acids. Trimming removed 0 bases at V and 5 bases at J, with 14 bases between. Germline V gene sequence: CDR1 LNHDA, CDR2 SQIVND (reference sequence). The CDR3 bases are TGTGCCAGTAGTATAGACCAGCAGGGTTACGACGAGCAGTACTTC. Amino acid sequence: CASSIDQQGYDEQYF.

The V gene is TRBV5-6, the J gene TRBJ1-5; 11 bases line up with TRBD1. Trimming cost V 3 bases and J 0 bases; bases outside gene matches: 11. In germline, CDR1 is SGHDT, CDR2 YYEEEE. There are 19 residues in the CDR3. This CDR3 reads CASSSAGTGGIDSNQPQHF. The CDR3 DNA follows: TGTGCCAGCAGCTCCGCCGGGACAGGGGGAATTGATAGCAATCAGCCCCAGCATTTT.

The V and J genes are TRBV9 and TRBJ2-1; a weak D match, TRBD2 (6 bases). The CDR3 runs 18 residues. V lost 0 bases to trimming and J lost 1 base, with 17 bases between them. Germline CDR1 SGDLS, CDR2 YYNGEE. The CDR3 nucleotides read TGTGCCAGCAGCGTAGGGGGCCCCTTAGGGAGGTCCTACAATGAGCAGTTCTTC. Protein product: CASSVGGPLGRSYNEQFF.

This clone was seen a handful of times. The chain joins TRBV4-1 to TRBJ2-2, with 10 bases fitting TRBD2. CDR1 is MGHRA and CDR2 is YSYEKL in the germline V gene. Trimming removed 0 bases from V and 3 bases from J; junction bases left unmatched: 7. This CDR3 comprises 18 residues. The CDR3 is CASSQDMSGRADTGELFF. CDR3 nucleotides: TGCGCCAGCAGCCAAGATATGAGCGGGAGGGCCGACACCGGGGAGCTGTTTTTT.

The table lists this clone with a few counts. This chain uses TRBV5-1 with TRBJ1-3, with D tentatively TRBD1 (5 bases). The CDR3 spans 13 residues. Germline V lookup: CDR1 SGHRS, CDR2 YFSETQ. V was shortened by 5 bases and J by 4 bases, with 10 bases between the two germline ends. The CDR3 region is CASRIQGGNTIYF. As DNA, the CDR3 is TGCGCCAGCAGAATCCAGGGAGGAAACACCATATATTTT.

V and J are TRBV9 and TRBJ2-5; no definite D call. This CDR3 region has 14 residues. Trimming took off 2 bases at V and 5 bases at J, with 13 bases between the two ends. Germline-derived CDR1 and CDR2 are SGDLS and YYNGEE. Written as DNA, the CDR3 is TGTGCCAGCAGCGTTCTTGGTCTAGGCGAGACCCAGTACTTC. Amino acid sequence: CASSVLGLGETQYF.

This sequence joins TRBV5-4 and TRBJ2-1, with D possibly matching TRBD1 (5 bases). The ends were cut back, 4 bases at V and 5 bases at J, with 16 bases in the middle. Germline loops: CDR1 SGHNT, CDR2 YYREEE (reference sequence). This CDR3 has 15 residues. For the CDR3, the DNA is TGTGCCAGCAGCACCAGACAGAAAGTTGACAATGAGCAGTTCTTC. It specifies CASSTRQKVDNEQFF.

This chain uses TRBV2 with TRBJ1-1; a weak D match, TRBD1 (6 bases). From germline, CDR1 is SNHLY and CDR2 FYNNEI. The CDR3 totals 12 residues. The V gene lost 6 bases and the J gene lost 10 bases, with 15 bases spanning the gap. In DNA, the CDR3 is TGTGCCAGCAGCGGGGAGAGGGGGGGAGCTTTCTTT. It specifies CASSGERGGAFF.

This clone was recorded a few times. The chain joins TRBV5-1 to TRBJ2-7; no firm D call. This CDR3 has 20 amino acids. In germline, CDR1 is SGHRS, CDR2 YFSETQ. V dropped 4 bases and J dropped 0 bases, with 29 bases sitting between them. This CDR3 reads CASSKDLGQAPTRSSYEQYF. Written as DNA, the CDR3 is TGCGCCAGCAGCAAGGATCTTGGGCAGGCCCCAACTCGAAGCTCCTACGAGCAGTACTTC.

The chain has TRBV4-2 and TRBJ2-7, with 8 bases fitting TRBD2. V lost 0 bases, J lost 4 bases, and 23 bases stayed unmatched. The germline gives CDR1 LGHNA, CDR2 YNFKEQ. The CDR3 covers 21 residues. CDR3 nucleotides: TGTGCCAGCAGCCAAGATGAGACCGGGACTAGGGGTCGGGATGGATGGTACGAGCAGTACTTC. Protein product: CASSQDETGTRGRDGWYEQYF.

The chain joins TRBV19 to TRBJ1-1; 10 positions match TRBD1. V trimming: 7 bases; J trimming: 8 bases; junction bases outside the gene matches: 10. This CDR3 spans 14 amino acids. In germline, CDR1 is LNHDA, CDR2 SQIVND (reference sequence). CDR3 DNA: TGTGCCAGTAAGCCCCCTAGGACAGGGGGGGAAGCTTTCTTT. The encoded protein is CASKPPRTGGEAFF.

This clone came up once. The chain joins TRBV7-9 to TRBJ2-3; no clear D. This CDR3 is built from 13 residues. Germline V lookup: CDR1 SEHNR, CDR2 FQNEAQ (reference sequence). V lost 4 bases to trimming and J lost 6 bases, with 11 bases between them. The CDR3 DNA is TGTGCCAGCAGCTCTTCGGGTCTCGATACGCAGTATTTT. It is translated as CASSSSGLDTQYF.

The rearrangement uses TRBV3-1 (or the pseudogene TRBV3-2) and TRBJ2-2; 12 bases align to TRBD2. Germline V CDR1 and CDR2: LGHDT, YNNKEL (reference sequence). This CDR3 spans 18 amino acids. With V trimmed by 3 bases and J by 1 base, 6 bases remained unmatched. The DNA for the CDR3 is TGTGCCAGCAGCCAGGCTAGCGGGAGGGGCCTGAACACCGGGGAGCTGTTTTTT. Its protein product is CASSQASGRGLNTGELFF.

In its sample, this clone was seen a few times. The gene calls are TRBV5-1 and TRBJ1-4; maybe TRBD1 (5 bases). The CDR3 runs 14 residues. V lost 4 bases to trimming and J lost 5 bases, with 12 bases between them. Per the germline V gene, CDR1 is SGHRS and CDR2 is YFSETQ. The CDR3 spells CASSPDMGNEKLFF. CDR3 nucleotides: TGCGCCAGCAGCCCGGACATGGGAAATGAAAAACTGTTTTTT.

CDR3 coding DNA: TGCAGCGTGAGGCAGGGGGTTAACACTGAAGCTTTCTTT. Translation: CSVRQGVNTEAFF. V is TRBV29-1 and J is TRBJ1-1; 7 positions agree with TRBD1. Trimming at V came to 6 bases and at J to 2 bases, leaving 6 bases not matched to a gene. The CDR3 has 13 amino acids. In germline, CDR1 is SQVTM, CDR2 ANQGSEA.

The chain employs TRBV5-4 and TRBJ2-7; D gene ambiguous. Trimming took 0 bases from V and 7 from J, leaving 17 bases between them. This CDR3 is built from 15 residues. From germline, CDR1 is SGHNT and CDR2 YYREEE (reference sequence). The CDR3 spells CASSLVPTNGWEQYV. Here the CDR3 DNA reads TGTGCCAGCAGCTTGGTCCCCACCAACGGGTGGGAGCAGTACGTC.

The chain combines TRBV7-3 with TRBJ2-5; tentative D call: TRBD2 (5 bases). CDR1 and CDR2 (germline): SGHTA, FQGTGA. Trimming pared 5 bases from V and 5 bases from J, leaving 12 bases between. This CDR3 is 13 amino acids long. The CDR3 spells CASSRTPGETQYF. Here the CDR3 DNA reads TGTGCCAGCAGCCGCACCCCGGGGGAGACCCAGTACTTC.

J is TRBJ2-7 and V is TRBV11-2; 9 nucleotides match TRBD2. J lost 7 bases, V lost 2 bases, and 15 bases had no gene match. The germline V gene has CDR1 SGHAT and CDR2 FQNNGV. The CDR3 has 17 residues. The CDR3 DNA follows: TGTGCCAGCAGCTTAATATTATCGGGACTAGCAACGAGGGAGCAGTACTTC. Translating gives CASSLILSGLATREQYF.

CDR3 nucleotides: TGCGCCAGCAGCTTTCAGGGGAGCACAGATACGCAGTATTTT. Translated, it gives CASSFQGSTDTQYF. The V and J genes are TRBV5-1 and TRBJ2-3; a possible D gene is TRBD1 (6 bases). V was pared by 2 bases and J by 0 bases, with 7 bases between. The CDR3 runs 14 residues. Looked up from germline, CDR1 is SGHRS and CDR2 is YFSETQ.

This clone was recorded once. The gene calls are TRBV6-2 or TRBV6-3 and TRBJ2-7; no clear D. This CDR3 spans 11 amino acids. Germline values: CDR1 MNHEY, CDR2 SVGEGT. V lost 0 bases and J 13 bases, leaving 10 bases between the germline ends. The CDR3 here is CASSYSTSTYF. DNA of the CDR3: TGTGCCAGCAGTTACTCCACATCCACCTACTTC.

V gene TRBV4-2 combines with J gene TRBJ2-1, with 10 bases lining up with TRBD2. The ends lost 2 bases at V and 3 bases at J; junction bases unmatched: 1. The CDR3 is made up of 15 amino acids. Germline CDR1 LGHNA, CDR2 YNFKEQ. The CDR3 is CASSQSSGGYNEQFF. The CDR3 nucleotides are TGTGCCAGCAGCCAATCTAGCGGGGGCTACAATGAGCAGTTCTTC.

J is TRBJ1-2 and V is TRBV6-5; the D gene is possibly TRBD1 (6 bases). CDR1 and CDR2 (germline): MNHEY, SVGAGI. Trimming stripped 6 bases from V and 2 bases from J, with 10 bases between. This CDR3 spans 13 amino acids. The CDR3 DNA follows: TGTGCCAGCAGGGACAGCTCCAACTATGGCTACACCTTC. Translating gives CASRDSSNYGYTF.

A word on this clone: Other DNA sequences from this sample encode an identical CDR3 as well. This chain connects TRBV29-1 to TRBJ1-1, with D possibly TRBD1 on 5 matching bases. V shed 5 bases and J shed 2 bases, with 9 bases lying between them. The CDR3 spans 12 residues. Germline CDR1 SQVTM, CDR2 ANQGSEA. DNA for the CDR3: TGCAGCGTTCGGAGGGGAAACACTGAAGCTTTCTTT. Translating it yields CSVRRGNTEAFF. The full variable domain, with the rest looked up from reference TRBV29-1 and TRBJ1-1, is SAVISQKPSRDICQRGTSLTIQCQVDSQVTMMFWYRQQPGQSLTLIATANQGSEATYESGFVIDKFPISRPNLTFSTLTVSNMSPEDSSIYLCSVRRGNTEAFFGQGTRLTVV.